The clone carrying this T cell receptor beta chain was picked up a small number of times. cDNA reverse transcribed from extracted RNA served as the sequencing template. TCRdb keeps only in-frame clones here, not all; method: immunoSEQ multiplex PCR. The sample holds around 270,000 clones, over 45% seen once. Treatment defined: oral pan-JAK inhibitor, 5-10 mg twice daily. Both peripheral blood and punch biopsies of lesional scalp skin were obtained from patients who had alopecia areata. It was from PBMCs that CD4+ and CD8+ T cells were sorted. CDR1 and CDR2 from the germline V gene are LNHDA and SQIVND (reference sequence). The CDR3 is made up of 15 amino acids. Trimming removed 9 bases from V and 4 bases from J; junction bases left unmatched: 14. This specimen comes from a study of CD8+ T cells in alopecia areata.

The sequence derives from a human donor with alopecia areata. The material was CD4+ T cells sorted from blood, obtained at week 24, from a patient treated with tofacitinib. This chain uses TRBV19 with TRBJ1-2; TRBD1 matches at 7 bases. DNA for the CDR3: TGTGCCAGCGCAATTCGAAGGACAGGAGGCTATGGCTACACCTTC. Residues: CASAIRRTGGYGYTF.